This T cell receptor (beta chain) was identified in a study of T cells in Graves' hyperthyroidism and ophthalmopathy. This clonotype has a count of ten or more. CDR1 SGHVS and CDR2 FQNEAQ come from the germline V gene. V lost 3 bases and J lost 2; bases outside the gene matches: 7. The CDR3 extends over 17 amino acids. PBMCs were collected from an approximately 9.4 ml volume of fresh peripheral blood. Regions amplified from RNA transcripts were the TCR beta CDR3 regions. Initially, a first-round RT-PCR of the TCR CDR3 employed the HTBI primer set. From the multiplex PCR reads, TCRdb called clonotypes with MiXCR, one entry per CDR3 protein. Of more than 600,000 distinct CDR3 sequences in the sample, approximately 16% were seen once.

This receptor was identified in a man aged 18 to 30 with Graves' hyperthyroidism. The chain has TRBV7-8 and TRBJ2-3, with 11 positions matching TRBD2. Sequences were obtained from blood. The CDR3 reads CASSFGVAGGPTDTQYF. The CDR3 coding sequence is TGTGCCAGCAGCTTTGGGGTAGCGGGAGGGCCCACAGATACGCAGTATTTT. The entire variable domain, with the rest obtained from reference TRBV7-8 and TRBJ2-3, is as follows: GAGVSQSPRYKVAKRGQDVALRCDPISGHVSLFWYQQALGQGPEFLTYFQNEAQLDKSGLPSDRFFAERPEGSVSTLKIQRTQQEDSAVYLCASSFGVAGGPTDTQYFGPGTRLTVL.